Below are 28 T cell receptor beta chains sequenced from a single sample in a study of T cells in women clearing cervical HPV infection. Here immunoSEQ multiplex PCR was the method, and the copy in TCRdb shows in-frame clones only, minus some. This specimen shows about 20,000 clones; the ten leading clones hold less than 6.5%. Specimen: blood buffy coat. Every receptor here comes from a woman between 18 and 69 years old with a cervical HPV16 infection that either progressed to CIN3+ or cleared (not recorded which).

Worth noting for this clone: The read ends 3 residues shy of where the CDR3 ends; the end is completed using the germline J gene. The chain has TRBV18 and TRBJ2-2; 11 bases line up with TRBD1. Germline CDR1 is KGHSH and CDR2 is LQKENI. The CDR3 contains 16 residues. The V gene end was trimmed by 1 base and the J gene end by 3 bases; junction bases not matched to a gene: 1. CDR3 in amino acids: CASSPRTGGHTGELFF. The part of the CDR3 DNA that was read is TGTGCCAGCTCACCACGGACAGGGGGCCACACCGGGGAG.

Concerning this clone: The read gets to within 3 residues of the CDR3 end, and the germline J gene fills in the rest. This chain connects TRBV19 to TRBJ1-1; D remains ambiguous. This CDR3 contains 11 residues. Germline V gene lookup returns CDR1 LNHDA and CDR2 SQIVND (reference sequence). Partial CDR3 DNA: TGTGCCATCCCACCCCGAGACATT. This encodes CAIPPRDI. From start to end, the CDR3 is CAIPPRDIAFF. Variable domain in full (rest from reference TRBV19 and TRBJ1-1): DGGITQSPKYLFRKEGQNVTLSCEQNLNHDAMYWYRQDPGQGLRLIYYSQIVNDFQKGDIAEGYSVSREKKESFPLTVTSAQKNPTAFYLCAIPPRDIAFFGQGTRLTVV.

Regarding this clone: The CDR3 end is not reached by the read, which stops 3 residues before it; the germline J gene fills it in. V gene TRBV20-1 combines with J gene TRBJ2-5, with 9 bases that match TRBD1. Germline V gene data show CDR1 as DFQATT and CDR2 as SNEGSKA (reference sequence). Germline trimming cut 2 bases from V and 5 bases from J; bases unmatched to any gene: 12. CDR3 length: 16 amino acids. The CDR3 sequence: CSARTAETGGLETQYF. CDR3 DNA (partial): TGCAGTGCTAGAACGGCGGAGACAGGGGGGTTGGAGACC.

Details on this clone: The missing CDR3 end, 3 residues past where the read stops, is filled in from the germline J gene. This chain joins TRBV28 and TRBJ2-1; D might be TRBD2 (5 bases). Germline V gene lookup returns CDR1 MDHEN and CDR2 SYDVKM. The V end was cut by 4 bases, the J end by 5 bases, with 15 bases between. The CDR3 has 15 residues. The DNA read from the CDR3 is TGTGCCAGCAGTTCCCCCGTAGGACTCCACAATGAG. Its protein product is CASSSPVGLHNE. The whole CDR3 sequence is CASSSPVGLHNEQFF.

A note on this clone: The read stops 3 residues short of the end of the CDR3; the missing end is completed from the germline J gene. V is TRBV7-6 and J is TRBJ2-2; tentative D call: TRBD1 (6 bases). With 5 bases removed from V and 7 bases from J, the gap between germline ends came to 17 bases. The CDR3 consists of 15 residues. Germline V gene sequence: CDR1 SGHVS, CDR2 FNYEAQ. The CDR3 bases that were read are TGTGCCAGCAGCCCAATGGGATCCAGGGGCGGGGAG. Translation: CASSPMGSRGGE. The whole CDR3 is CASSPMGSRGGELFF.

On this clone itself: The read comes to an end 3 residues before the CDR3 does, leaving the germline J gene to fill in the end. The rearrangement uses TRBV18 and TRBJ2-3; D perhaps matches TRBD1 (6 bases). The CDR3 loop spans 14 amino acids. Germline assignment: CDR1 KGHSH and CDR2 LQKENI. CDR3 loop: CASSRGQLEGPQYF. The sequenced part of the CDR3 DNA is TGTGCCAGCTCACGTGGACAGCTCGAGGGGCCG.

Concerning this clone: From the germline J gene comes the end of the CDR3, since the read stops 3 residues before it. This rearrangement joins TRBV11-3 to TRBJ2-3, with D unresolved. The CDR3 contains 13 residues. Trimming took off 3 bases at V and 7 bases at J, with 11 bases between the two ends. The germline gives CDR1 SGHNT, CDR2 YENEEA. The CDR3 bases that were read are TGTGCCAGCAGCTTTTCCCTCTTTAATACG. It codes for CASSFSLFNT. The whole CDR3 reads CASSFSLFNTQYF.

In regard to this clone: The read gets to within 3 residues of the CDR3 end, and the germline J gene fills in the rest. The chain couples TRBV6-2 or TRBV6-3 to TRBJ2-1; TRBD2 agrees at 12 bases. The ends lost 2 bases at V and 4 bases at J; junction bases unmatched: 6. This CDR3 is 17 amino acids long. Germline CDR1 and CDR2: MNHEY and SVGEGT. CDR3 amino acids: CASSYATSGGYYNEQFF. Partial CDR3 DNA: TGTGCCAGCAGTTACGCGACTAGCGGGGGATATTACAATGAG.

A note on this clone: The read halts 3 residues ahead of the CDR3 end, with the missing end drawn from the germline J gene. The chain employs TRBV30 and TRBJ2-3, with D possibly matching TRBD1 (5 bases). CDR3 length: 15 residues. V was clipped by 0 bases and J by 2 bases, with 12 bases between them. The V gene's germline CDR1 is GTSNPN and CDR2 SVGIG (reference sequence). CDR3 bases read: TGTGCCTGGAGTGTACGAAAAGGGGTCACAGATACG. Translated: CAWSVRKGVTDT. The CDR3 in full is CAWSVRKGVTDTQYF.

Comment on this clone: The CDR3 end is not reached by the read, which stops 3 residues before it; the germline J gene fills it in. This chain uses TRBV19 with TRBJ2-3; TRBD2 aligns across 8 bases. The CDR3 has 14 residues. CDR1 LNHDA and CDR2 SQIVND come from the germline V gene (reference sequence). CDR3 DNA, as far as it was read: TGTGCCAGTAGTTCGGAGCGGGGGTGGGAGACG. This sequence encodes CASSSERGWET. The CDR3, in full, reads CASSSERGWETQYF.

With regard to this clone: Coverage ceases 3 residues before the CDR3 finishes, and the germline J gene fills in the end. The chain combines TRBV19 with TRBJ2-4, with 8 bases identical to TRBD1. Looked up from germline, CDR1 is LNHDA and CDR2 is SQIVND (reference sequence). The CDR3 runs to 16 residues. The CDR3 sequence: CASSIERQGTRYGQYF. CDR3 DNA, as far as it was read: TGTGCCAGTAGTATAGAACGACAGGGGACCCGCTATGGT.

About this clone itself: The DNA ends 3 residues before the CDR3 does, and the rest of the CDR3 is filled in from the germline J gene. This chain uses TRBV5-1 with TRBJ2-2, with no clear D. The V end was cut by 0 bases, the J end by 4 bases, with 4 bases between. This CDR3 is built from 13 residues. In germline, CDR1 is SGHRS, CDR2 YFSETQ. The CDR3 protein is CASSLDGTGELFF. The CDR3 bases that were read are TGCGCCAGCAGCTTGGACGGCACCGGGGAG.

CDR3 loop: CASSDRLLASTDTYTF. The part of the CDR3 DNA that was read is TGTGCCAGTAGTGACCGCCTACTAGCTAGCACAGATACC. The chain combines TRBV19 with TRBJ1-2; no reliable D call. The read terminates 3 residues before the CDR3 end, so the remaining end is supplied by the germline J gene. The CDR3 runs to 16 residues. Germline V gene data show CDR1 as LNHDA and CDR2 as SQIVND (reference sequence).

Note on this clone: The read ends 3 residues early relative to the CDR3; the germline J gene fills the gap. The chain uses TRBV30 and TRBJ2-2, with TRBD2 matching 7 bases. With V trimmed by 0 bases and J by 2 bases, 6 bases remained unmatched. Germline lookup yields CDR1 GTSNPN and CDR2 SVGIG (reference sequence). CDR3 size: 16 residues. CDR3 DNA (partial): TGTGCCTGGAGTGTACTACTAGCGATCAACACCGGGGAG. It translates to CAWSVLLAINTGE. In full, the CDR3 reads CAWSVLLAINTGELFF.

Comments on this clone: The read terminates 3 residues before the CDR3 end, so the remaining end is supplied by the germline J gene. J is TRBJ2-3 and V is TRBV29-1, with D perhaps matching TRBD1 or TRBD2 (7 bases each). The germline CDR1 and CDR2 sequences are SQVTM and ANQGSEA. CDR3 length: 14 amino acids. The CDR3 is CSVGEGASNQPQYF. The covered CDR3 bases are TGCAGCGTTGGGGAGGGGGCGAGCAATCAGCCG.

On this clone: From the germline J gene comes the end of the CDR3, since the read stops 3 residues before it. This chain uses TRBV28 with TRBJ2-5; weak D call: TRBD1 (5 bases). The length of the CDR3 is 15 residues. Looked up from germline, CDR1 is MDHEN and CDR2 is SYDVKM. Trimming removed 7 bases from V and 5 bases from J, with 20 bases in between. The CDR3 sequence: CASIPGPGLRETQYF. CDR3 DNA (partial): TGTGCCAGCATCCCAGGGCCTGGCTTAAGGGAGACC.

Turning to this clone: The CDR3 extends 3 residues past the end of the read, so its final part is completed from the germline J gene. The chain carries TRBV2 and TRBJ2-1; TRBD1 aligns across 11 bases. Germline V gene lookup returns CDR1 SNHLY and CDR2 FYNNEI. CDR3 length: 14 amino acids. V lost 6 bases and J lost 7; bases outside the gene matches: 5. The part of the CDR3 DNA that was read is TGTGCCAGCAGGGACAGGGGGCTGCGTAATGAG. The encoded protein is CASRDRGLRNE. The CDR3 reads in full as CASRDRGLRNEQFF.

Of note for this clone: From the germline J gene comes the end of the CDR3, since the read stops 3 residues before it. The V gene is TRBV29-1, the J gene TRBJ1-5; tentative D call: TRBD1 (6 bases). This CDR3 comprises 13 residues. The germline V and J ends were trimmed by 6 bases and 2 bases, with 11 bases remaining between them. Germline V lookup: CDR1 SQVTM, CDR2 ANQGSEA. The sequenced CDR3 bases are TGCAGCGTGGGGGACAACCGCAATCAGCCC. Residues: CSVGDNRNQP. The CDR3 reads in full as CSVGDNRNQPQHF.

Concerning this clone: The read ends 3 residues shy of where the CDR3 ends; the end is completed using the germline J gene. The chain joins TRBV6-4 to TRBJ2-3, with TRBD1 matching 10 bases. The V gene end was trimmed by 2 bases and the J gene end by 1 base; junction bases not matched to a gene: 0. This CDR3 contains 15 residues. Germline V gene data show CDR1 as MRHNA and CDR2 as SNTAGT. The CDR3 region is CASSDGTGGTDTQYF. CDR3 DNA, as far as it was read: TGTGCCAGCAGTGACGGGACAGGGGGCACAGATACG.

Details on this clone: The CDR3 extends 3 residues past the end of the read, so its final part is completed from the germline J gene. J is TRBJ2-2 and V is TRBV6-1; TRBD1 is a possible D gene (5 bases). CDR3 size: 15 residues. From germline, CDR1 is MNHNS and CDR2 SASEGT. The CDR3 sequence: CASSEEPSGANVLFF. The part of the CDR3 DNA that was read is TGTGCCAGCAGTGAAGAGCCCTCTGGGGCCAACGTG.

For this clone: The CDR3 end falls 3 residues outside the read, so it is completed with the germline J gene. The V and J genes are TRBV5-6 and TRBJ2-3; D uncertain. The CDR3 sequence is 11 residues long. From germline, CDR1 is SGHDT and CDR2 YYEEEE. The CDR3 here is CASSFRRTQYF. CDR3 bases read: TGTGCCAGCAGCTTTCGTCGGACG.

CDR3 DNA (partial): TGCAGCGCTGGACTCTCCTACGAG. This gives the protein CSAGLSYE. The complete CDR3 protein is CSAGLSYEQYF. The V gene is TRBV29-1, the J gene TRBJ2-7; tentatively, D is TRBD2 (5 bases). The CDR3 end lies 3 residues beyond the end of the read and is filled in from the germline J gene. The ends were cut back, 7 bases at V and 0 bases at J, with 7 bases in the middle. Germline values: CDR1 SQVTM, CDR2 ANQGSEA. This CDR3 spans 11 amino acids.

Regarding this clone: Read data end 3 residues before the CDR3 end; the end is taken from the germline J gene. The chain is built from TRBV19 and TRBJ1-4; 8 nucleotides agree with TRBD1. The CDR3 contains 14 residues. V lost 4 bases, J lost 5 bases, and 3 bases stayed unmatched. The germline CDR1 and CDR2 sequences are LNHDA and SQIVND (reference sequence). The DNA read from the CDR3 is TGTGCCAGTAGTACTGGACAGGGAAATGAAAAA. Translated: CASSTGQGNEK. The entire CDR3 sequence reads CASSTGQGNEKLFF.

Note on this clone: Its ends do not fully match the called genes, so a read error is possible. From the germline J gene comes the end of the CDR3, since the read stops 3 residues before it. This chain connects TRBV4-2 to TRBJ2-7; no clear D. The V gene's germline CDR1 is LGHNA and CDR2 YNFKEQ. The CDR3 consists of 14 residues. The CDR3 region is CASSQENGPYEQYF. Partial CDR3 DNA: TGCGCCAGCAGCCAAGAGAACGGTCCCTACGAG.

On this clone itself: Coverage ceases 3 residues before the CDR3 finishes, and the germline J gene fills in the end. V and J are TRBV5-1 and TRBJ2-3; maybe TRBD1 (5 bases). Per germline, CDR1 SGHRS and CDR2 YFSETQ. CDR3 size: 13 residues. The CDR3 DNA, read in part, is TGCGCCAGCAGCCTCCGACAGAAAGAGACG. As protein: CASSLRQKET. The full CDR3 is CASSLRQKETQYF.

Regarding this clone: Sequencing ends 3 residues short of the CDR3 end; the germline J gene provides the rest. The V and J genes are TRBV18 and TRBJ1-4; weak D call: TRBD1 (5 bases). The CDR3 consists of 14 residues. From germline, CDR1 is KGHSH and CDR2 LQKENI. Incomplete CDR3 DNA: TGTGCCAGCGCCCCGGGGGACTGGAGTTCACCA. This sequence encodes CASAPGDWSSP. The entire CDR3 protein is CASAPGDWSSPLFF.

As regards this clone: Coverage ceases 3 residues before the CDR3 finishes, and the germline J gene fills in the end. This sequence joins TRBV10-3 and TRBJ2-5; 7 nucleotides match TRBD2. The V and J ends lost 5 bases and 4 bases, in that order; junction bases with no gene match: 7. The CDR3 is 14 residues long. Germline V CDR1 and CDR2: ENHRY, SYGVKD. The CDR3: CAISRTGGGETQYF. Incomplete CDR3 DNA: TGTGCCATCAGTCGAACGGGGGGTGGAGAGACC.

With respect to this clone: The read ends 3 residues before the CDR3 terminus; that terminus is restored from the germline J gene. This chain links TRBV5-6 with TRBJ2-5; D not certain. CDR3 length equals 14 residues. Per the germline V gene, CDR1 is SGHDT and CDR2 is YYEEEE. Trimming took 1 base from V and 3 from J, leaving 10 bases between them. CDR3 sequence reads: CASSLNWAEETQYF. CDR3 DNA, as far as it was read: TGTGCCAGCAGCTTGAATTGGGCAGAAGAGACC. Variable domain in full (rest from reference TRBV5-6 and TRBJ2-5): DAGVTQSPTHLIKTRGQQVTLRCSPKSGHDTVSWYQQALGQGPQFIFQYYEEEERQRGNFPDRFSGHQFPNYSSELNVNALLLGDSALYLCASSLNWAEETQYFGPGTRLLVL.